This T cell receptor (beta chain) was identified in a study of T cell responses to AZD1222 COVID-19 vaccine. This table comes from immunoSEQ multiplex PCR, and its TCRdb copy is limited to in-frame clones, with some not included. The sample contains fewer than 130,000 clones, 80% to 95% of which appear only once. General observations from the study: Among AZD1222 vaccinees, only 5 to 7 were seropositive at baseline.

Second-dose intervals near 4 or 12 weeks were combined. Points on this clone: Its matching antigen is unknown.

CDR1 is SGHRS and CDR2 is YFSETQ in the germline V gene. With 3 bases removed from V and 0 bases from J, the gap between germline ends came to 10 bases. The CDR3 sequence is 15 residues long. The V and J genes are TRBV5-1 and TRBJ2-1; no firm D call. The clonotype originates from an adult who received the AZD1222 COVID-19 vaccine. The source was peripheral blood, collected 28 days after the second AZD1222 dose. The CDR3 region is CASSSGSSSYNEQFF. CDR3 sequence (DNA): TGCGCCAGCAGCTCCGGGTCCAGCTCCTACAATGAGCAGTTCTTC.